One sample yielded the 24 T cell receptor beta chains listed below, sequenced in a study of tumor-infiltrating lymphocytes in primary liver carcinoma. The blood RNA (from unsorted whole blood) was obtained, and germline DNA was also extracted. A primer matching the constant region was used to make TCR beta cDNA from 500 ng of total RNA. Investigators got TCR beta libraries out of three nested multiplex PCR rounds, done with slightly modified ARM-PCR. The first two PCR rounds used TRBV1-TRBV30 primers with a Cbeta primer, approximately 10 cycles each. Each CDR3 protein gets one entry after TCRdb re-called the multiplex PCR reads with MiXCR. The sample includes 330,000 or so distinct CDR3 sequences, 65% of them seen just once. The sample consisted of peripheral blood. The receptors were sampled from a middle-aged man with primary liver carcinoma and hepatitis B virus infection.

This clonotype was seen ten or more times. The V call is TRBV4-1, the J call TRBJ2-3, with D perhaps TRBD2 (5 bases). Per the germline V gene, CDR1 is MGHRA and CDR2 is YSYEKL. Trimming shortened V by 0 bases and J by 0 bases, and 13 bases separated the two germline ends. This CDR3 is built from 17 residues. The CDR3 protein is CASSQEGSVTSTDTQYF. For the CDR3, the DNA is TGCGCCAGCAGCCAAGAGGGTAGCGTGACTAGCACAGATACGCAGTATTTT.

A note on this clonotype: This could be a read error, since a much larger clone is one nucleotide away. The rearrangement joins TRBV6-2 or TRBV6-3 to TRBJ1-5, with 7 bases that match TRBD1. The CDR3 consists of 15 residues. The germline V gene encodes CDR1 MNHEY and CDR2 SVGEGT. Germline trimming cut 7 bases from V and 12 bases from J; bases unmatched to any gene: 18. CDR3 protein: CASKDRDSPFNLQHF. DNA for the CDR3: TGTGCCAGCAAGGATCGGGACAGCCCTTTTAACCTCCAGCATTTT.

The V gene is TRBV11-2, the J gene TRBJ2-7; TRBD2 aligns across 13 bases. CDR1 is SGHAT and CDR2 is FQNNGV in the germline V gene. After removal of 6 bases from V and 7 bases from J, the junction contained 9 bases not matched to a gene. The CDR3 contains 15 residues. CDR3 bases: TGTGCCAGCAGTTTACTAGCGGGAGGGCGACGAGAGCAGTACTTC. Protein product: CASSLLAGGRREQYF.

This clonotype was recorded at least ten times. J is TRBJ2-3 and V is TRBV28; 7 nucleotides line up with TRBD2. Germline CDR1 and CDR2: MDHEN and SYDVKM. Trimming cost V 1 base and J 5 bases; bases outside gene matches: 18. This CDR3 is built from 19 residues. CDR3 sequence: CASSLSRGPLGRALDTQYF. CDR3 bases: TGTGCCAGCAGTTTATCTAGAGGACCTCTGGGGAGGGCCTTAGATACGCAGTATTTT.

This clonotype came up many times. This chain uses TRBV6-1 with TRBJ2-5; 8 nucleotides agree with TRBD1. The CDR3 sequence is 14 residues long. The junction had 8 bases not matched to a gene; V was cut back by 6 bases and J by 5 bases. The germline CDR1 and CDR2 sequences are MNHNS and SASEGT. CDR3 DNA: TGTGCCAGCAGATACAGGGGGACGGGGGAGACCCAGTACTTC. Translation: CASRYRGTGETQYF.

Worth noting for this clonotype: A read error may be the cause here, since a much bigger clone is one base away. The rearrangement links TRBV10-3 to TRBJ2-7; 10 bases are a match to TRBD2. From germline, CDR1 is ENHRY and CDR2 SYGVKD. This CDR3 has 16 residues. The CDR3 protein is CVISERRLAGEYEQYF. The CDR3 DNA is TGTGTCATCAGTGAGCGGCGCCTAGCGGGGGAGTACGAGCAGTACTTC.

V and J are TRBV11-2 and TRBJ1-3, with D possibly being TRBD1 (5 bases). CDR3 length: 13 amino acids. CDR1 SGHAT and CDR2 FQNNGV come from the germline V gene. Trimming pared 11 bases from V and 2 bases from J, leaving 13 bases between. CDR3 sequence reads: CASAQGAGNTIYF. CDR3 bases: TGTGCCTCAGCCCAGGGAGCTGGAAACACCATATATTTT.

A note on this clonotype: Sequence at one end of the junction differs from germline and may be a read error. This rearrangement joins TRBV11-2 to TRBJ2-1; D unclear. The CDR3 length is 15 residues. The germline V gene encodes CDR1 SGHAT and CDR2 FQNNGV. As DNA, the CDR3 is TGTGCCAGCGGCTTAGAAAACAGTTCCTACAATGAGCAGTTCTTC. Residues: CASGLENSSYNEQFF.

For this clonotype: This may be a read error, as it is one base from a much larger clone. V is TRBV6-2 or TRBV6-3 and J is TRBJ2-4; D is perhaps TRBD1 (6 bases). There are 16 residues in the CDR3. V gave up 5 bases and J gave up 7 bases, with 21 bases separating them. Germline CDR1 is MNHEY and CDR2 is SVGEGT. CDR3 residues: CASSASGKQGVNIQYF. The CDR3 coding sequence is TGTGCCAGCAGTGCCTCCGGAAAACAGGGAGTGAACATTCAGTACTTC.

This clonotype has just a few counts. This may be a read error, as it is one base from a much larger clone. The chain uses TRBV29-1 and TRBJ2-7; D is unresolved. V lost 4 bases, J lost 1 base, and 5 bases lay in between. Per the germline V gene, CDR1 is SQVTM and CDR2 is ANQGSEA. The CDR3 runs to 11 residues. The DNA for the CDR3 is TGCAGCGTTGGAGCTTCCTACGAGCAGTACTTC. Amino acids: CSVGASYEQYF.

As regards this clonotype: A single base separates this from a much larger clone, so it may be a read error. V gene TRBV6-1 combines with J gene TRBJ1-3; D unclear. V lost 2 bases to trimming and J lost 4 bases, with 15 bases between them. Germline CDR1 is MNHNS and CDR2 is SASEGT. This CDR3 region has 16 residues. CDR3 protein: CASSERGSPGGNTIYF. CDR3 nucleotide sequence: TGTGCCAGCAGTGAACGAGGGAGTCCGGGCGGAAACACCATATATTTT.

The V call is TRBV12-3 or TRBV12-4, the J call TRBJ1-4, with D hard to call. The CDR3 is made up of 12 amino acids. The V end was cut by 7 bases, the J end by 7 bases, with 10 bases between. CDR3 nucleotides: TGTGCCAGCAATTATGGCGGTGAAAAACTGTTTTTT. Translated: CASNYGGEKLFF.

A few counts support this clonotype. The chain links TRBV30 to TRBJ2-2; 14 nucleotides align to TRBD2. Per the germline V gene, CDR1 is GTSNPN and CDR2 is SVGIG (reference sequence). Trimming removed 1 base from V and 1 base from J; junction bases left unmatched: 5. The CDR3 loop spans 18 amino acids. In DNA, the CDR3 is TGTGCCTGGAGTGCGACTAGCGGGAGGGCCTTGAACACCGGGGAGCTGTTTTTT. Translating gives CAWSATSGRALNTGELFF.

Turning to this clonotype: The junction departs from germline at one end; a sequencing error may be responsible. This chain uses TRBV6-5 with TRBJ1-1; tentative D call: TRBD1 (5 bases). This CDR3 comprises 14 residues. CDR1 and CDR2 (germline): MNHEY, SVGAGI. DNA for the CDR3: TGTGCCAGCAGTTACGGGGGGACGAACATTGAAGCTATCTTT. Its protein product is CASSYGGTNIEAIF.

The sample holds many counts of this clonotype. This sequence joins TRBV12-3 or TRBV12-4 and TRBJ2-5; D ambiguous. The CDR3 covers 15 residues. The V end was cut by 3 bases, the J end by 2 bases, with 13 bases between. The CDR3 region has the DNA TGTGCCAGCAGTTTGTTTCCCCCAGGACAAGAGACCCAGTACTTC. The encoded protein is CASSLFPPGQETQYF.

This clonotype occurred many times. This chain joins TRBV6-2 or TRBV6-3 and TRBJ2-5; D is possibly TRBD1 (5 bases). Between the trimmed V and J ends, which lost 5 bases and 6 bases, there was a span of 13 bases. CDR1 and CDR2 from the germline V gene are MNHEY and SVGEGT. This CDR3 contains 13 residues. CDR3 protein: CASSIPQGQTQYF. The DNA of the CDR3 is TGTGCCAGCAGTATACCCCAGGGCCAGACCCAGTACTTC.

For this clonotype: A much larger clone is a single base away; this may be a read error. The chain uses TRBV30 and TRBJ2-3, with D perhaps TRBD2 (6 bases). With 7 bases removed from V and 4 bases from J, the gap between germline ends came to 24 bases. This CDR3 spans 16 amino acids. Germline V gene lookup returns CDR1 GTSNPN and CDR2 SVGIG (reference sequence). CDR3 bases: TGTGCCTCGAGCGGATCCGGCGGGCCGGGGGCAGATACGCAGTATTTT. Encoded protein: CASSGSGGPGADTQYF.

This clonotype was detected ten times or more. V usage is TRBV11-2 and J usage is TRBJ2-3; maybe TRBD2 (6 bases). The V and J ends lost 5 bases and 13 bases respectively, with 16 bases between them. This CDR3 has 12 amino acids. CDR1 is SGHAT, CDR2 FQNNGV, per germline. CDR3 sequence reads: CASSPQAGEEYF. The CDR3 coding sequence is TGTGCCAGCAGCCCGCAGGCTGGGGAGGAGTATTTT.

About this clonotype: Its ends do not fully match the called genes, so a read error is possible. J is TRBJ2-1 and V is TRBV11-2; the D is unclear. Germline CDR1 is SGHAT and CDR2 is FQNNGV. CDR3 length: 10 amino acids. The DNA of the CDR3 is TGTGCCACTCCATACAATAAGCAGTTCTTC. Translation gives CATPYNKQFF.

Of note for this clonotype: Its ends do not fully match the called genes, so a read error is possible. This chain uses TRBV12-3 or TRBV12-4 with TRBJ2-4; possibly TRBD2 for D (5 bases). The CDR3 is 15 residues long. DNA for the CDR3: TGTGCCAGTAGTTTAGTCCGGGATGACAAACACATTCAGTACTTC. Residues: CASSLVRDDKHIQYF.

About this clonotype: This is likely a read error, given that the CDR3 carries no conserved phenylalanine or tryptophan at its end. The chain employs TRBV6-6 and TRBJ1-4, with D possibly matching TRBD1 (5 bases). This CDR3 has 15 residues. Germline CDR1 reads MNHNY; CDR2 reads SVGAGI (reference sequence). The CDR3 reads CTSSSVGRDNEKLFL. The CDR3 DNA reads TGTACCAGCAGTTCCGTTGGACGGGACAATGAAAAACTGTTTTTA.

A remark on this clonotype: Possible read error: a much larger clone is one base away. The genes are TRBV19 and TRBJ1-2; D is undetermined. CDR1 is LNHDA, CDR2 SQIVND, per germline (reference sequence). The CDR3 spans 13 residues. Here the CDR3 reads CGSRGLSNYGYTF. For the CDR3, the DNA is TGTGGCAGTCGAGGTCTTTCTAACTATGGCTACACCTTC.

J is TRBJ2-7 and V is TRBV4-1; 8 nucleotides align to TRBD1. V was clipped by 6 bases and J by 7 bases; unmatched bases: 11. The CDR3 loop spans 14 amino acids. CDR1 is MGHRA and CDR2 is YSYEKL in the germline V gene. The chain's CDR3 is CASRGETGVGEQYF. DNA of the CDR3: TGCGCCAGCAGGGGGGAGACAGGGGTTGGGGAGCAGTACTTC.

Points on this clonotype: A much larger clonotype is one base distant, so this may be a read error. The chain uses TRBV14 and TRBJ2-6, with D possibly TRBD2 on 6 matching bases. Germline loops: CDR1 SGHDN, CDR2 FVKESK. V was trimmed by 1 base and J by 14 bases, leaving 15 bases between them. The CDR3 consists of 14 residues. The CDR3 is CASSQAGGVSILTF. DNA for the CDR3: TGTGCCAGCAGCCAAGCGGGCGGGGTGTCCATCCTGACTTTC. Full variable domain (missing parts from reference TRBV14 and TRBJ2-6): EAGVTQFPSHSVIEKGQTVTLRCDPISGHDNLYWYRRVMGKEIKFLLHFVKESKQDESGMPNNRFLAERTGGTYSTLKVQPAELEDSGVYFCASSQAGGVSILTFGAGSRLTVL.